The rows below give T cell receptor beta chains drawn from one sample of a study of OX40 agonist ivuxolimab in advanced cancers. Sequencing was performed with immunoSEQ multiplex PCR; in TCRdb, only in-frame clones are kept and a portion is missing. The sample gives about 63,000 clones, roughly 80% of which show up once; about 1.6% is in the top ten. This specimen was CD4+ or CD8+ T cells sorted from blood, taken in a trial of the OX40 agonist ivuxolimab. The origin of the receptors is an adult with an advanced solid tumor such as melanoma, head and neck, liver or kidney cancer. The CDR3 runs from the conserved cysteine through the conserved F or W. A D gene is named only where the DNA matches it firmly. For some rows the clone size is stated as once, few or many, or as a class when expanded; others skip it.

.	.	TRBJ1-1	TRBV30	CAWSVRNFFGGSWDTEAFF	TGTGCCTGGAGTGTACGAAATTTTTTTGGGGGATCGTGGGACACTGAAGCTTTCTTT
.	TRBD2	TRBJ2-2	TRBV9	CASSGLAATGELFF	TGTGCCAGCAGCGGACTAGCTGCTACCGGGGAGCTGTTTTTT
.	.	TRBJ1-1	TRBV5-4	CASSPQGSGAFF	TGTGCCAGCAGCCCCCAGGGATCAGGAGCTTTCTTT
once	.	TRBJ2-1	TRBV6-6	CVSNSGTSYNEQFF	TGTGTCAGCAACTCCGGGACAAGTTACAATGAGCAGTTCTTC
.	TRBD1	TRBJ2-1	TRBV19	CASSKGQGAPYNEQFF	TGTGCCAGTAGTAAGGGACAGGGGGCCCCCTACAATGAGCAGTTCTTC
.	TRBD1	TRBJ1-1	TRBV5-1	CASSPGTGGTEAFF	TGCGCCAGCAGCCCGGGGACAGGGGGCACTGAAGCTTTCTTT
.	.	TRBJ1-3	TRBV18	CASSPPGGAISGNTIYF	TGTGCCAGCTCACCACCAGGCGGGGCCATCTCTGGAAACACCATATATTTT
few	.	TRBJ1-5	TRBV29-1	CSVGGGGDQPQHF	TGCAGCGTTGGGGGCGGGGGCGATCAGCCCCAGCATTTT
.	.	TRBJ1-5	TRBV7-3	CASSLTSNQPQHF	TGTGCCAGCAGCTTAACCAGCAATCAGCCCCAGCATTTT
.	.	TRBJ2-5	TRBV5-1	CASSFLGVTQETQYF	TGCGCCAGCAGCTTTTTGGGGGTGACTCAAGAGACCCAGTACTTC
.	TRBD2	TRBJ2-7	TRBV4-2	CASSQLAGGPIPYEQYF	TGTGCCAGCAGCCAGCTAGCGGGAGGGCCTATTCCCTACGAGCAGTACTTC
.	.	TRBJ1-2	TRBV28	CASSFGGHSNYGYTF	TGTGCCAGCAGTTTTGGCGGGCATTCTAACTATGGCTACACCTTC
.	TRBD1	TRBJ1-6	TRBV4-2	CASSQFRDSFSPLHF	TGTGCCAGCAGCCAATTCCGGGACAGTTTTTCACCCCTCCACTTT
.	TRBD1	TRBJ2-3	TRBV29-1	CSVYDRGPGDTQYF	TGCAGCGTTTATGACAGGGGGCCAGGAGATACGCAGTATTTT
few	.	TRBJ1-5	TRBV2	CATRQSDSNQPQHF	TGTGCCACAAGACAGAGCGATAGCAATCAGCCCCAGCATTTT
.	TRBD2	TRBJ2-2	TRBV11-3	CASSLGVAGTGELFF	TGTGCCAGCAGCCTGGGAGTAGCGGGCACCGGGGAGCTGTTTTTT
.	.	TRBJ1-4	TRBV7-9	CASSRRDGINEKLFF	TGTGCCAGCAGCCGCCGGGACGGAATAAATGAAAAACTGTTTTTT
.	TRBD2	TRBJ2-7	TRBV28	CASRSGRAWLEQYF	TGTGCCAGCAGAAGCGGGAGGGCCTGGCTCGAGCAGTACTTC
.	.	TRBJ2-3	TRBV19	CASSKARFTDTQYF	TGTGCCAGTAGTAAGGCCAGATTCACAGATACGCAGTATTTT
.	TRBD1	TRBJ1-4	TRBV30	CAWSSGITGGVEKLFF	TGTGCCTGGAGTAGTGGCATAACAGGGGGCGTTGAAAAACTGTTTTTT
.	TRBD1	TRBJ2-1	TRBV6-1	CAIQTGTGANNEQFF	TGTGCCATTCAAACCGGGACAGGGGCGAACAATGAGCAGTTCTTC
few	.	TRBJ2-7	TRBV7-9	CASSLVSYEQYF	TGTGCCAGCAGCTTAGTTTCCTACGAGCAGTACTTC
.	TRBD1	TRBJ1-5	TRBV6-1	CASSITGDSNQPQHF	TGTGCCAGCAGTATAACAGGGGATAGCAATCAGCCCCAGCATTTT
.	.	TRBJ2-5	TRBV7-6	CASSLGAGGETQYF	TGTGCCAGCAGCTTAGGAGCAGGGGGGGAGACCCAGTACTTC
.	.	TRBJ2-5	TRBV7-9	CASSLSSAEETQYF	TGTGCCAGCAGCTTGTCCAGCGCCGAAGAGACCCAGTACTTC
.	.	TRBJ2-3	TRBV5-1	CASSLEWGTDTQYF	TGCGCCAGCAGCTTGGAGTGGGGCACAGATACGCAGTATTTT
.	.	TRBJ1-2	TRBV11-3	CASSLGGTFGRIYGYTF	TGTGCCAGCAGCTTAGGGGGGACCTTTGGCAGAATCTATGGCTACACCTTC
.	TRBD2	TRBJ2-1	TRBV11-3	CASSLFEREGNEQFF	TGTGCCAGCAGCTTATTCGAGCGGGAGGGCAATGAGCAGTTCTTC
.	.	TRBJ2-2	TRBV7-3	CASSLVGATGELFF	TGTGCCAGCAGCTTAGTCGGGGCCACCGGGGAGCTGTTTTTT
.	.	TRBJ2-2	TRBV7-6	CASSLGIGEAGELFF	TGTGCCAGCAGCTTGGGAATAGGAGAGGCCGGGGAGCTGTTTTTT
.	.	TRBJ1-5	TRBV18	CASSPDFGSNQPQHF	TGTGCCAGCTCACCAGACTTTGGTTCGAATCAGCCCCAGCATTTT